Each of the 24 T cell receptor beta chains below was sequenced from the same sample in a study of beta chain features in type 1 diabetes. General observations from the study: Within each of all four CD4+ subsets, Type 1 diabetes patients had TCRB CDR3s that were moderately but significantly shorter.

The authors reverse transcribed all of the isolated RNA, so sequencing captured expressed TCRB transcripts. Generated by immunoSEQ multiplex PCR, the TCRdb table keeps only in-frame clones and is missing some. The sample gives about 160,000 clones, 7% to 9% of which show up once; roughly 0.5% is in the top ten. These TCRs' antigens remain unknown. The sequenced material came from central memory CD4+ T cells from blood. Source of these receptors: a man in his late teens or twenties with type 1 diabetes.

This clone was found a few times. The chain joins TRBV2 to TRBJ2-5, with D hard to call. In germline, CDR1 is SNHLY, CDR2 FYNNEI. The CDR3 length is 10 residues. Deletions cut 6 bases from V and 5 bases from J, with 4 bases between. This CDR3 reads CASREETQYF. CDR3 bases: TGTGCCAGCAGGGAGGAGACCCAGTACTTC.

This clone was observed a handful of times. Written as DNA, the CDR3 is TGTGCCAGCAGGAGTAGCGGGATGGCGACAGATACGCAGTATTTT. It yields the protein CASRSSGMATDTQYF. This chain connects TRBV7-2 to TRBJ2-3; TRBD2 matches at 8 bases. Germline trimming cut 6 bases from V and 3 bases from J; bases unmatched to any gene: 8. CDR1 and CDR2 (germline): SGHTA, FQGNSA. This CDR3 contains 15 residues.

The gene calls are TRBV6-4 and TRBJ1-2, with 10 positions matching TRBD1. This CDR3 is built from 16 residues. Trimming removed 6 bases from V and 0 bases from J; junction bases left unmatched: 7. CDR1 and CDR2 (germline): MRHNA, SNTAGT. CDR3 residues: CASRPTGGPSNYGYTF. In DNA form, the CDR3 reads TGTGCCAGCAGACCGACAGGGGGCCCCTCTAACTATGGCTACACCTTC.

This sequence joins TRBV6-5 and TRBJ1-1; D is possibly TRBD1 (6 bases). Germline CDR1 reads MNHEY; CDR2 reads SVGAGI. The CDR3 is 15 residues long. V was shortened by 4 bases and J by 4 bases, with 16 bases between the two germline ends. Written as DNA, the CDR3 is TGTGCCAGCAGTTTACAAACAGGGCCGGGCACTGAAGCTTTCTTT. Translated: CASSLQTGPGTEAFF.

This clone was seen only a few times. The chain carries TRBV10-2 and TRBJ2-3, with D possibly being TRBD1 (5 bases). Trimming removed 6 bases at V and 4 bases at J, with 8 bases between. The CDR3 length is 12 residues. The germline V gene has CDR1 WSHSY and CDR2 SAAADI. CDR3 loop: CASRGVADTQYF. The CDR3, as DNA: TGCGCCAGCAGAGGGGTAGCAGATACGCAGTATTTT.

This clone was detected a few times. This chain links TRBV28 with TRBJ2-7; TRBD2 matches at 12 bases. This CDR3 is built from 14 residues. The germline CDR1 and CDR2 sequences are MDHEN and SYDVKM. V was clipped by 8 bases and J by 4 bases; unmatched bases: 6. The CDR3: CASGTSGRYYEQYF. CDR3 DNA sequence: TGTGCCAGCGGCACTAGCGGGAGGTATTACGAGCAGTACTTC.

This clone has more than one count but fewer than ten. The J gene is TRBJ1-3, the V gene TRBV11-2; a possible D gene is TRBD1 (6 bases). The V gene lost 5 bases and the J gene lost 4 bases, with 18 bases spanning the gap. The CDR3 is 16 residues long. CDR1 and CDR2 from the germline V gene are SGHAT and FQNNGV. The CDR3 DNA reads as TGTGCCAGCAGCACAACCAGGGGCACTATCGGAAACACCATATATTTT. Its protein is CASSTTRGTIGNTIYF.

This sequence joins TRBV2 and TRBJ1-3, with D perhaps matching TRBD1 (6 bases). Germline V CDR1 and CDR2: SNHLY, FYNNEI. Between the trimmed V and J ends, which lost 5 bases and 0 bases, there was a span of 11 bases. The CDR3 consists of 15 residues. Written as DNA, the CDR3 is TGTGCCAGCAGTCCGGGACACCTCTCTGGAAACACCATATATTTT. Translating gives CASSPGHLSGNTIYF.

This clone was seen a handful of times. The rearrangement joins TRBV20-1 to TRBJ1-5; weak D call: TRBD1 (6 bases). This CDR3 comprises 9 residues. In germline, CDR1 is DFQATT, CDR2 SNEGSKA (reference sequence). The CDR3 spells CIIQGPQHF. CDR3 in DNA: TGCATTATACAGGGGCCCCAGCATTTT.

This clone was seen a handful of times. The chain combines TRBV6-6 with TRBJ2-1; TRBD2 aligns across 16 bases. V lost 4 bases, J lost 8 bases, and 5 bases stayed unmatched. The germline gives CDR1 MNHNY, CDR2 SVGAGI (reference sequence). This CDR3 is built from 16 residues. The DNA of the CDR3 is TGTGCCAGCAGTTCGGGACTAGCGGGAGGGCCTTATGAGCAGTTCTTC. Protein product: CASSSGLAGGPYEQFF.

This clone has only a few counts. The rearrangement joins TRBV18 to TRBJ2-1; 10 nucleotides match TRBD2. V lost 2 bases and J lost 6; bases outside the gene matches: 4. The CDR3 runs 15 residues. Germline values: CDR1 KGHSH, CDR2 LQKENI. DNA of the CDR3: TGTGCCAGCTCACCATTAGCGGGGGGCATCAATGAGCAGTTCTTC. Its protein is CASSPLAGGINEQFF.

This clone was seen a few times. The chain uses TRBV30 and TRBJ1-2; perhaps TRBD1 as D (6 bases). Germline CDR1 GTSNPN, CDR2 SVGIG (reference sequence). Trimming cost V 7 bases and J 2 bases, with 17 bases left between them. This CDR3 has 14 amino acids. DNA for the CDR3: TGTGCCTTCTCAGGTCGGACAGAGAACTATGGCTACACCTTC. It encodes CAFSGRTENYGYTF.

The genes are TRBV4-3 and TRBJ2-2; D ambiguous. Germline V gives CDR1 LGHNA, CDR2 YSLEER. V was shortened by 3 bases and J by 8 bases, with 7 bases between the two germline ends. The CDR3 runs to 12 residues. The CDR3 nucleotides read TGCGCCAGCAGCCATCCCGGTGGGGAGCTGTTTTTT. Protein sequence: CASSHPGGELFF.

This clone was observed a few times. This chain links TRBV10-3 with TRBJ1-4, with D tentatively TRBD1 (5 bases). The length of the CDR3 is 13 residues. Germline V gene lookup returns CDR1 ENHRY and CDR2 SYGVKD. V was trimmed by 5 bases and J by 5 bases, leaving 9 bases between them. The chain's CDR3 is CAISKGPNEKLFF. CDR3 in DNA: TGTGCCATCAGTAAGGGGCCGAATGAAAAACTGTTTTTT.

The chain carries TRBV9 and TRBJ1-6, with 7 bases matching TRBD1. CDR1 SGDLS and CDR2 YYNGEE come from the germline V gene. The CDR3 is 13 amino acids. Germline trimming cut 8 bases from V and 6 bases from J; bases unmatched to any gene: 5. DNA of the CDR3: TGTGCCAGTACCCGGGACAGTAATTCACCCCTCCACTTT. Translation: CASTRDSNSPLHF. The whole variable domain, filled in from reference TRBV9 and TRBJ1-6, reads DSGVTQTPKHLITATGQRVTLRCSPRSGDLSVYWYQQSLDQGLQFLIQYYNGEERAKGNILERFSAQQFPDLHSELNLSSLELGDSALYFCASTRDSNSPLHFGNGTRLTVT.

This clone has only a few counts. The V call is TRBV7-9, the J call TRBJ2-6; the match to TRBD1 covers 7 bases. CDR1 is SEHNR, CDR2 FQNEAQ, per germline (reference sequence). V shed 5 bases and J 0 bases; nucleotides not matched to a gene: 7. CDR3 length equals 17 residues. CDR3 residues: CASSPPTGSSGANVLTF. The CDR3 bases are TGTGCCAGCAGCCCTCCGACAGGGAGCTCTGGGGCCAACGTCCTGACTTTC.

The rearrangement joins TRBV28 to TRBJ1-2; 11 nucleotides match TRBD1. After removal of 6 bases from V and 7 bases from J, the junction contained 7 bases not matched to a gene. The CDR3 is 14 residues long. The V gene's germline CDR1 is MDHEN and CDR2 SYDVKM. CDR3 nucleotides: TGTGCCAGCAGCCAAGGAGGACAGGGGGCTGGCTACACCTTC. Amino acids: CASSQGGQGAGYTF.

This chain connects TRBV10-1 to TRBJ2-2; possible D gene TRBD1, 6 bases. V lost 6 bases to trimming and J lost 5 bases, with 13 bases between them. The CDR3 is made up of 14 amino acids. The V gene's germline CDR1 is WNHNN and CDR2 SYGVQD (reference sequence). The chain's CDR3 is CASSIRQETGELFF. DNA of the CDR3: TGCGCCAGCAGCATTCGACAGGAGACCGGGGAGCTGTTTTTT.

J is TRBJ2-5 and V is TRBV9, with TRBD2 matching over 13 bases. The germline V gene encodes CDR1 SGDLS and CDR2 YYNGEE. There are 16 residues in the CDR3. After removal of 2 bases from V and 4 bases from J, the junction contained 5 bases not matched to a gene. CDR3 loop: CASSVAGLAGRETQYF. Written as DNA, the CDR3 is TGTGCCAGCAGCGTCGCGGGACTAGCGGGAAGAGAGACCCAGTACTTC.

This clone occurred a few times. Other DNA sequences in this specimen translate into the identical CDR3. The V call is TRBV18, the J call TRBJ1-1; no clear D gene. The germline V gene encodes CDR1 KGHSH and CDR2 LQKENI. V was shortened by 3 bases and J by 5 bases, with 10 bases between the two germline ends. This CDR3 region has 13 residues. CDR3: CASSPGRLTEAFF. The CDR3 coding sequence is TGTGCCAGCTCACCCGGGAGATTAACTGAAGCTTTCTTT.

This clone showed up just a few times. V and J are TRBV2 and TRBJ1-2; 8 bases line up with TRBD1. Trimming cost V 8 bases and J 1 base; bases outside gene matches: 9. CDR1 SNHLY and CDR2 FYNNEI come from the germline V gene. The CDR3 totals 15 residues. CDR3 amino acids: CASPRTGTFNYGYTF. The CDR3 nucleotides are TGTGCCAGCCCCAGGACAGGGACTTTTAACTATGGCTACACCTTC. Together with reference TRBV2 and TRBJ1-2, the CDR3 gives the full variable domain: EPEVTQTPSHQVTQMGQEVILRCVPISNHLYFYWYRQILGQKVEFLVSFYNNEISEKSEIFDDQFSVERPDGSNFTLKIRSTKLEDSAMYFCASPRTGTFNYGYTFGSGTRLTVV.

The sample holds a few counts of this clone. The CDR3 DNA reads as TGCGCCAGCATGGGGGGACAGACCGCCTACGAGCAGTACTTC. It yields the protein CASMGGQTAYEQYF. J is TRBJ2-7 and V is TRBV5-1, with TRBD1 as a possible D gene (7 bases). V was trimmed by 6 bases and J by 2 bases, leaving 15 bases between them. The CDR3 loop spans 14 amino acids. Germline CDR1 is SGHRS and CDR2 is YFSETQ.

This clone was detected a few times. J is TRBJ2-3 and V is TRBV11-1; a weak D match, TRBD1 (6 bases). This CDR3 comprises 12 residues. V lost 5 bases to trimming and J lost 6 bases, with 9 bases between them. The V gene's germline CDR1 is SGHAT and CDR2 FQDESV (reference sequence). The DNA of the CDR3 is TGTGCCAGCAGCCGGGACACGGATACGCAGTATTTT. Encoded protein: CASSRDTDTQYF.

In the case of this clone: An end of the junction does not agree with germline; a read error may underlie this. CDR3 bases: TGTGCCAGCATATTCCGGGACAGGGTCGCCTTC. Translated, it gives CASIFRDRVAF. The J gene is TRBJ1-2, the V gene TRBV28; 9 bases are a match to TRBD1. The CDR3 runs to 11 residues. The germline V gene encodes CDR1 MDHEN and CDR2 SYDVKM.